This TCR beta chain was sequenced in a study of T cells in Graves' hyperthyroidism and ophthalmopathy. Study outcomes and limitations: Before onset, ophthalmopathy was predicted by the model a median around 6.5 months earlier. Clonotypes that were expanded in thyroid above 0.001 mostly appeared in blood too.

The CDR3 loop spans 16 amino acids. Trimming removed 5 bases from V and 4 bases from J, with 18 bases in between. In its sample, this clonotype was seen many times. The target antigen is unknown. The source material, RNA transcripts, was used to amplify TCR beta CDR3 regions. The HTBI set primed first-round TCR CDR3 RT-PCR. TCRdb re-analysed the multiplex PCR reads in MiXCR, keeping a single row per CDR3 protein. There are nearly 600,000 distinct CDR3 sequences in the sample; approximately 15% occur only once, and roughly 7.1% lies in the top ten. Specimen: blood. V and J are TRBV12-3 or TRBV12-4 and TRBJ1-5; tentatively, D is TRBD1 (6 bases). The receptor's source is a woman in her late teens or twenties with Graves' ophthalmopathy. The CDR3 loop is CASSDSQGWGNQPQHF. The CDR3 DNA sequence: TGTGCCAGCAGTGACAGCCAGGGGTGGGGAAATCAGCCCCAGCATTTT.